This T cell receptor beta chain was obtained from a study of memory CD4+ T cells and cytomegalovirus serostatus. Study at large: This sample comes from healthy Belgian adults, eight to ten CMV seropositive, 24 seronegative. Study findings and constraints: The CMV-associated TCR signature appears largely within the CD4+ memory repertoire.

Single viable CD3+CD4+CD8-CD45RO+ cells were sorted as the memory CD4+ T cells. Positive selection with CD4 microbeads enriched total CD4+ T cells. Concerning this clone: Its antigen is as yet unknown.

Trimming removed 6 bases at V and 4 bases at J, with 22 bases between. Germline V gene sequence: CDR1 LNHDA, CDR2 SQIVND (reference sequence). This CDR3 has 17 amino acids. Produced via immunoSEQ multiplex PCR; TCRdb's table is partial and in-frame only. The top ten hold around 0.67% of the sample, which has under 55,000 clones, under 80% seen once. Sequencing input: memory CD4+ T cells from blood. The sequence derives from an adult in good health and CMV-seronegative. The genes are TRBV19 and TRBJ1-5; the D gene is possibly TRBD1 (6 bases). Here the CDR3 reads CASSLLKQGSGNQPQHF. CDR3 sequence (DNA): TGTGCCAGTAGCCTTTTAAAACAGGGTAGCGGGAATCAGCCCCAGCATTTT.